What follows are 23 T cell receptor beta chains derived from one specimen sequenced in a study of OX40 agonist ivuxolimab in advanced cancers. This table comes from immunoSEQ multiplex PCR, and its TCRdb copy is limited to in-frame clones, with some not included. The repertoire holds around 69,000 clones, with roughly nine tenths as singletons. The sample here was CD4+ or CD8+ T cells sorted from blood, taken in a trial of the OX40 agonist ivuxolimab. All receptors come from an adult with an advanced solid tumor such as melanoma, head and neck, liver or kidney cancer.

V and J are TRBV9 and TRBJ2-2; D is perhaps TRBD2 (6 bases). Per germline, CDR1 SGDLS and CDR2 YYNGEE. The CDR3 has 15 residues. V was pared by 3 bases and J by 2 bases, with 11 bases between. The CDR3 sequence: CASSAPGLNTGELFF. The DNA of the CDR3 is TGTGCCAGCAGCGCCCCGGGACTCAACACCGGGGAGCTGTTTTTT. Filled out from reference TRBV9 and TRBJ2-2, the complete variable domain reads DSGVTQTPKHLITATGQRVTLRCSPRSGDLSVYWYQQSLDQGLQFLIQYYNGEERAKGNILERFSAQQFPDLHSELNLSSLELGDSALYFCASSAPGLNTGELFFGEGSRLTVL.

The chain carries TRBV11-2 and TRBJ2-5; 8 bases are a match to TRBD1. Germline CDR1 and CDR2: SGHAT and FQNNGV. The CDR3 sequence is 13 residues long. Losses at the gene ends were 5 bases for V and 3 bases for J; bases not matched to a gene: 2. The DNA for the CDR3 is TGTGCCAGCAGCCAGGACAGGGAAGAGACCCAGTACTTC. Protein: CASSQDREETQYF.

This rearrangement joins TRBV6-1 to TRBJ2-1; D is undetermined. CDR3 length: 15 residues. The germline CDR1 and CDR2 sequences are MNHNS and SASEGT. V lost 4 bases and J lost 7, with 17 bases in between. The CDR3 sequence is CASSVGGPNGNEQFF. CDR3 bases: TGTGCCAGCAGTGTAGGCGGACCAAATGGGAATGAGCAGTTCTTC.

The chain combines TRBV6-1 with TRBJ1-1; no definite D call. V lost 11 bases, J lost 8 bases, and 21 bases lay in between. In germline, CDR1 is MNHNS, CDR2 SASEGT. CDR3 length: 13 amino acids. For the CDR3, the DNA is TGTGCCGGGTCCCTCACCCGAAACTCCGAAGCTTTCTTT. This translates into CAGSLTRNSEAFF.

This sequence joins TRBV19 and TRBJ2-2, with TRBD1 matching 7 bases. The length of the CDR3 is 15 residues. The junction had 9 bases not matched to a gene; V was cut back by 6 bases and J by 5 bases. Per germline, CDR1 LNHDA and CDR2 SQIVND (reference sequence). The CDR3: CASSRQGADTGELFF. The CDR3 nucleotides are TGTGCCAGTAGCCGACAGGGTGCTGATACCGGGGAGCTGTTTTTT.

The V and J genes are TRBV10-3 and TRBJ2-7; 12 bases are a match to TRBD2. This CDR3 region has 13 residues. V gave up 8 bases and J gave up 4 bases; unmatched junction bases: 3. CDR1 is ENHRY and CDR2 is SYGVKD in the germline V gene. CDR3 protein: CAIRLAGEYEQYF. CDR3 bases: TGTGCCATCCGACTAGCGGGAGAGTACGAGCAGTACTTC.

CDR3 loop: CSARGETQYF. The CDR3 DNA reads TGCAGTGCTAGAGGGGAGACCCAGTACTTC. The rearrangement joins TRBV20-1 to TRBJ2-5; D unclear. Germline V gene data show CDR1 as DFQATT and CDR2 as SNEGSKA (reference sequence). The CDR3 is 10 residues long. V dropped 1 base and J dropped 5 bases, with 2 bases sitting between them.

V is TRBV28 and J is TRBJ2-5, with 10 bases aligning to TRBD1. The length of the CDR3 is 15 residues. Germline values: CDR1 MDHEN, CDR2 SYDVKM. The V gene end was trimmed by 6 bases and the J gene end by 5 bases; junction bases not matched to a gene: 9. In DNA form, the CDR3 reads TGTGCCAGCAGCCCCCGGACAGGGGGTGGGGAGACCCAGTACTTC. Its translation: CASSPRTGGGETQYF.

There are a few counts of this clone. This chain uses TRBV28 with TRBJ1-1; a weak D match, TRBD1 (5 bases). Per germline, CDR1 MDHEN and CDR2 SYDVKM. The CDR3 extends over 12 amino acids. Trimming stripped 4 bases from V and 9 bases from J, with 12 bases between. CDR3 nucleotide sequence: TGTGCCAGCAGTTCTCAGGGTAGAAAAGCTTTCTTT. As protein: CASSSQGRKAFF.

The sample holds one count of this clone. The CDR3 DNA is TGTGCCAGCAGTTTCGTGGGAGGGTCCTCCTACGAGCAGTACTTC. It yields the protein CASSFVGGSSYEQYF. The chain recombines TRBV27 with TRBJ2-7; TRBD2 agrees at 7 bases. The CDR3 is 15 residues long. Germline values: CDR1 MNHEY, CDR2 SMNVEV (reference sequence). V trimming: 3 bases; J trimming: 0 bases; junction bases outside the gene matches: 5.

The J gene is TRBJ1-4, the V gene TRBV27, with D hard to call. CDR1 and CDR2 from the germline V gene are MNHEY and SMNVEV (reference sequence). The CDR3 totals 15 residues. V gave up 2 bases and J gave up 0 bases, with 7 bases separating them. CDR3 residues: CASSLRIATNEKLFF. CDR3 bases: TGTGCCAGCAGTTTACGAATCGCAACTAATGAAAAACTGTTTTTT.

The chain links TRBV7-2 to TRBJ2-5; 10 bases line up with TRBD2. Germline V lookup: CDR1 SGHTA, CDR2 FQGNSA. Unmatched junction bases numbered 14, after V lost 5 bases and J lost 8 bases. This CDR3 region has 16 residues. CDR3 nucleotide sequence: TGTGCCAGCAGCAAGGGGGCTAGCGGGGGAGGGGTTACCCAGTACTTC. Its translation: CASSKGASGGGVTQYF.

The V call is TRBV27, the J call TRBJ2-4; TRBD2 is a possible D gene (6 bases). The V end lost 5 bases, the J end lost 6 bases, and 8 bases lay between the germline ends. This CDR3 has 12 residues. CDR1 is MNHEY, CDR2 SMNVEV, per germline (reference sequence). The CDR3 DNA is TGTGCCAGCAGTCCGGGAGTAAACATTCAGTACTTC. It is translated as CASSPGVNIQYF.

This sequence joins TRBV7-8 and TRBJ1-4; tentatively, D is TRBD1 (5 bases). CDR3 size: 12 residues. The V and J ends lost 5 bases and 13 bases respectively, with 14 bases between them. Germline V lookup: CDR1 SGHVS, CDR2 FQNEAQ. CDR3 coding DNA: TGTGCCAGCAGCCGACAGAACCAGGGACTGTTTTTT. Protein product: CASSRQNQGLFF.

J is TRBJ1-5 and V is TRBV10-3; D is perhaps TRBD1 (5 bases). Germline CDR1 is ENHRY and CDR2 is SYGVKD. Trimming pared 10 bases from V and 2 bases from J, leaving 15 bases between. The CDR3 covers 14 residues. The CDR3 DNA is TGTGCCACCAAAGGGCAGGGAGGCAATCAGCCCCAGCATTTT. Protein: CATKGQGGNQPQHF.

This clone was found once. The J gene is TRBJ2-3, the V gene TRBV11-1; a possible D gene is TRBD2 (6 bases). This CDR3 has 16 amino acids. Germline V gene lookup returns CDR1 SGHAT and CDR2 FQDESV (reference sequence). The V end lost 4 bases, the J end lost 1 base, and 15 bases lay between the germline ends. The CDR3 protein is CASSSKVGLRTDTQYF. The CDR3 coding sequence is TGTGCCAGCAGCTCAAAGGTGGGACTTCGCACAGATACGCAGTATTTT. The variable domain in full, completed from reference TRBV11-1 and TRBJ2-3, reads EAEVAQSPRYKITEKSQAVAFWCDPISGHATLYWYRQILGQGPELLVQFQDESVVDDSQLPKDRFSAERLKGVDSTLKIQPAELGDSAMYLCASSSKVGLRTDTQYFGPGTRLTVL.

In this sample, this clone turned up once. CDR3 DNA sequence: TGCAGCGTGGGGCGAGGGACAGACTACAATGAGCAGTTCTTC. It encodes CSVGRGTDYNEQFF. The chain is built from TRBV29-1 and TRBJ2-1, with 7 bases lining up with TRBD1. From germline, CDR1 is SQVTM and CDR2 ANQGSEA. The CDR3 runs to 14 residues. V trimming: 6 bases; J trimming: 3 bases; junction bases outside the gene matches: 8.

V gene TRBV6-1 combines with J gene TRBJ2-7; no definite D call. V was pared by 5 bases and J by 6 bases, with 14 bases between. This CDR3 has 13 amino acids. Germline V CDR1 and CDR2: MNHNS, SASEGT. DNA of the CDR3: TGTGCCAGCAGTTCGTATATGGGTACCGAGCAGTACTTC. Amino acid sequence: CASSSYMGTEQYF.

This rearrangement joins TRBV5-1 to TRBJ1-2; the match to TRBD1 covers 8 bases. The germline V gene has CDR1 SGHRS and CDR2 YFSETQ. CDR3 size: 18 residues. The V gene end was trimmed by 3 bases and the J gene end by 1 base; junction bases not matched to a gene: 14. CDR3 loop: CASSSLPRGQGFNYGYTF. CDR3 DNA: TGCGCCAGCAGCTCCCTTCCTAGAGGACAGGGTTTTAACTATGGCTACACCTTC.

Points on this clone: Other nucleotide sequences from this sample produce the same CDR3. The rearrangement links TRBV28 to TRBJ1-4, with 10 nucleotides matching TRBD1. This CDR3 region has 14 residues. V trimming: 5 bases; J trimming: 8 bases; junction bases outside the gene matches: 5. Looked up from germline, CDR1 is MDHEN and CDR2 is SYDVKM. CDR3 protein: CASSKGQGREKLFF. The CDR3, as DNA: TGTGCCAGCAGTAAGGGACAGGGGAGGGAAAAACTGTTTTTT.

The chain links TRBV6-5 to TRBJ2-7; D is unclear. CDR3 size: 13 residues. Germline CDR1 is MNHEY and CDR2 is SVGAGI. The V end was cut by 0 bases, the J end by 3 bases, with 6 bases between. CDR3 sequence (DNA): TGTGCCAGCAGTTACTCAGAGCGCTACGAGCAGTACTTC. It yields the protein CASSYSERYEQYF.

The chain links TRBV30 to TRBJ2-1, with 9 bases lining up with TRBD2. The germline CDR1 and CDR2 sequences are GTSNPN and SVGIG (reference sequence). J lost 7 bases, V lost 3 bases, and 7 bases had no gene match. This CDR3 has 14 amino acids. CDR3 sequence: CAWSSSGSRNEQFF. The CDR3 nucleotides are TGTGCCTGGAGCAGTAGCGGGAGTAGGAATGAGCAGTTCTTC.

CDR3 amino acids: CASSKGQGIYEQYF. In DNA form, the CDR3 reads TGTGCCAGCAGCAAAGGACAGGGGATCTACGAGCAGTACTTC. This chain joins TRBV9 and TRBJ2-7; TRBD1 agrees at 9 bases. This CDR3 is 14 amino acids long. Germline V gene data show CDR1 as SGDLS and CDR2 as YYNGEE. Unmatched junction bases numbered 5, after V lost 4 bases and J lost 3 bases.